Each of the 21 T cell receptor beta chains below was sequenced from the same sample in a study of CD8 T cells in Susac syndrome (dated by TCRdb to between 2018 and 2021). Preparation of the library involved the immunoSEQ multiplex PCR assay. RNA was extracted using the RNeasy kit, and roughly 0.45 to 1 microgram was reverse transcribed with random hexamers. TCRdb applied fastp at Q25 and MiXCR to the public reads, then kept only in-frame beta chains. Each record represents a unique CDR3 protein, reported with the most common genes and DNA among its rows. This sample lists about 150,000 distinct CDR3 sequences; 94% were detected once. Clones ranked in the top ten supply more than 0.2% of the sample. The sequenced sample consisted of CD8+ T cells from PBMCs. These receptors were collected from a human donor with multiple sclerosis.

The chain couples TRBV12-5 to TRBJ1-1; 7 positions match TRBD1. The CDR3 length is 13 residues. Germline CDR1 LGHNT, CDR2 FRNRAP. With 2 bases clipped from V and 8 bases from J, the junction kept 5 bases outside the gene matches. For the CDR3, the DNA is TGTGCTAGTGGTTTGAATTCGGGACAGGAAGCTTTCTTT. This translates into CASGLNSGQEAFF.

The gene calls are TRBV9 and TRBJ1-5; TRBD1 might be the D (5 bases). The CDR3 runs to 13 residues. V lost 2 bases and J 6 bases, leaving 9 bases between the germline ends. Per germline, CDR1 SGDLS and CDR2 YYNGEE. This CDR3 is CASSVGGSQPQHF. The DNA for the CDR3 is TGTGCCAGCAGCGTCGGGGGTAGTCAGCCCCAGCATTTT.

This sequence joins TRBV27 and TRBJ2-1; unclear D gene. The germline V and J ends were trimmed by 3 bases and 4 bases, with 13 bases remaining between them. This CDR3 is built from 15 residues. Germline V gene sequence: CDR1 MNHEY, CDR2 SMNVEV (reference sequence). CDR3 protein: CASSLAPFGYNEQFF. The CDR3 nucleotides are TGTGCCAGCAGTTTGGCCCCTTTTGGATACAATGAGCAGTTCTTC.

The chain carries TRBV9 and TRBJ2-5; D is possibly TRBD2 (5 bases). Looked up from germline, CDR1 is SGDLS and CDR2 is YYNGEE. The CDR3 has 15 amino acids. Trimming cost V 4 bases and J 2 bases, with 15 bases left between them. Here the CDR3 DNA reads TGTGCCAGCAGCCCGGGGTCCGGGATACAAGAGACCCAGTACTTC. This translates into CASSPGSGIQETQYF. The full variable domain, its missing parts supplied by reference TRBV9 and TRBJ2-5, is DSGVTQTPKHLITATGQRVTLRCSPRSGDLSVYWYQQSLDQGLQFLIQYYNGEERAKGNILERFSAQQFPDLHSELNLSSLELGDSALYFCASSPGSGIQETQYFGPGTRLLVL.

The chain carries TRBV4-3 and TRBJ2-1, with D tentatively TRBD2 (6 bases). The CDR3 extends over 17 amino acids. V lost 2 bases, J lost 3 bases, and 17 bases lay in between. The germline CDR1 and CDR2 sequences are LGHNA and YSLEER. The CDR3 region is CASSQPLEGDFYNEQFF. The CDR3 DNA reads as TGCGCCAGCAGCCAACCTCTCGAAGGGGACTTCTACAATGAGCAGTTCTTC.

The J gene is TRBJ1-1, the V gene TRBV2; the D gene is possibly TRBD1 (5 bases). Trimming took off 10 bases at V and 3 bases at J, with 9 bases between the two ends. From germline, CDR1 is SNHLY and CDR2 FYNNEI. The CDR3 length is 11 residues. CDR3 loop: CATRGDTEAFF. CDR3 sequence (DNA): TGTGCCACCCGGGGGGACACTGAAGCTTTCTTT.

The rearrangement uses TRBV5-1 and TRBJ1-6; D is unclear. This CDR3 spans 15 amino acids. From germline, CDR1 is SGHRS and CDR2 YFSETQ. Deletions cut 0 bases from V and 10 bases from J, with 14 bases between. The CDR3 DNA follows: TGCGCCAGCAGCTTGGTGGGCAGCCCGCCCTCACCCCTCCACTTT. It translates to CASSLVGSPPSPLHF.

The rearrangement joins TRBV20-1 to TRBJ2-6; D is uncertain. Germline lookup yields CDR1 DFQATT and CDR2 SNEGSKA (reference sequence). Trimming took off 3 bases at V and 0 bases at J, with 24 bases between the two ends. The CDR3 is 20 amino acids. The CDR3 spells CSARPPGWVDGDSGANVLTF. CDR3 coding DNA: TGCAGTGCTAGGCCCCCCGGGTGGGTCGACGGAGACTCTGGGGCCAACGTCCTGACTTTC.

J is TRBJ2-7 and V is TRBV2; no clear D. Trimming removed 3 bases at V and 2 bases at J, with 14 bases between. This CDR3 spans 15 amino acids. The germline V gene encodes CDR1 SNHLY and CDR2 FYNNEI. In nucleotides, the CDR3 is TGTGCCAGCAGTGACTACAGCGAAGAAACCTACGAGCAGTACTTC. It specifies CASSDYSEETYEQYF.

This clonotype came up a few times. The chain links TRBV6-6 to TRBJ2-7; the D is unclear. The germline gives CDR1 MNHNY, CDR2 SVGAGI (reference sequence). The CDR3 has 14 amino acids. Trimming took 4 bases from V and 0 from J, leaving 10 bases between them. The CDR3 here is CASSLGGRSYEQYF. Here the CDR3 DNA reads TGTGCCAGCAGTTTGGGCGGACGCTCCTACGAGCAGTACTTC.

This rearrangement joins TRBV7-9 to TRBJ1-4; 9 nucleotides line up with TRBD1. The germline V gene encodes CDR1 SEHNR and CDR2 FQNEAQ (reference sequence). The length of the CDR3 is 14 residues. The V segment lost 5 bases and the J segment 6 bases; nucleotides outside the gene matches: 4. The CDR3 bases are TGTGCCAGCAGCACTTGGACAGGGGATGAAAAACTGTTTTTT. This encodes CASSTWTGDEKLFF.

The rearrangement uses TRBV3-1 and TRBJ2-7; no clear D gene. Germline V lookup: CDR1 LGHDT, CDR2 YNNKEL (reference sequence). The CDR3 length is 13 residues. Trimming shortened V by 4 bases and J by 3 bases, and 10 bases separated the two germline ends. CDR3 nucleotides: TGTGCCAGCAGCCCAGAAGGCATCTACGAGCAGTACTTC. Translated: CASSPEGIYEQYF.

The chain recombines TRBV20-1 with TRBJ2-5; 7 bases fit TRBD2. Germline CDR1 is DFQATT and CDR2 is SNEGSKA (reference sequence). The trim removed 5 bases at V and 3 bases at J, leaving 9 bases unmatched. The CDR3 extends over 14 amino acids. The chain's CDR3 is CSAPRKLAEETQYF. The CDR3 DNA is TGCAGTGCTCCCCGAAAGCTAGCGGAAGAGACCCAGTACTTC.

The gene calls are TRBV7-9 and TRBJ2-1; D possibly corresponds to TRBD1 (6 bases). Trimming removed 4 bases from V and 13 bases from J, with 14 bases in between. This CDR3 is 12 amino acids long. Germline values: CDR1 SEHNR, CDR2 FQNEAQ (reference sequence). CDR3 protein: CASSWTAPGQFF. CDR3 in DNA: TGTGCCAGCAGCTGGACAGCGCCGGGACAGTTCTTC.

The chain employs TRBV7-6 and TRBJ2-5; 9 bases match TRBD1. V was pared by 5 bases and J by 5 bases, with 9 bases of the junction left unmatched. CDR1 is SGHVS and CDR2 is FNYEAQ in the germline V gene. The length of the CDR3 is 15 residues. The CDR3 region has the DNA TGTGCCAGCAGCCTAAGACAGGGGGTATCGGAGACCCAGTACTTC. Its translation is CASSLRQGVSETQYF. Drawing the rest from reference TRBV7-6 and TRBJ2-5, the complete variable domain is GAGVSQSPRYKVTKRGQDVALRCDPISGHVSLYWYRQALGQGPEFLTYFNYEAQQDKSGLPNDRFSAERPEGSISTLTIQRTEQRDSAMYRCASSLRQGVSETQYFGPGTRLLVL.

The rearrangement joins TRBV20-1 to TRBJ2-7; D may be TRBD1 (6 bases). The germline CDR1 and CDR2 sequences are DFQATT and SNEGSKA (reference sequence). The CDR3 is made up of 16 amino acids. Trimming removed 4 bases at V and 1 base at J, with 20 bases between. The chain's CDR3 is CSATTRGQLRSYEQYF. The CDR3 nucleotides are TGCAGTGCTACCACGCGTGGACAGCTAAGATCCTACGAGCAGTACTTC.

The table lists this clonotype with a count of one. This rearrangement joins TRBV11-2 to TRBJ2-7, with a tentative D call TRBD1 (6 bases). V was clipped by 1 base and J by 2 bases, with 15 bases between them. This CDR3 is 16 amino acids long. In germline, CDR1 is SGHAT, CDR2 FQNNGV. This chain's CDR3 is CASSLGGPGDTYEQYF. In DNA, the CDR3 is TGTGCCAGCAGCTTAGGAGGTCCAGGGGATACCTACGAGCAGTACTTC. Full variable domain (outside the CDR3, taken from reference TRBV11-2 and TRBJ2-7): EAGVAQSPRYKIIEKRQSVAFWCNPISGHATLYWYQQILGQGPKLLIQFQNNGVVDDSQLPKDRFSAERLKGVDSTLKIQPAKLEDSAVYLCASSLGGPGDTYEQYFGPGTRLTVT.

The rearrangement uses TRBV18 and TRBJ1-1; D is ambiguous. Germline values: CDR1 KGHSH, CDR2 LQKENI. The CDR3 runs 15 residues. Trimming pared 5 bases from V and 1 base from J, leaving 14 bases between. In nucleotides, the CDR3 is TGTGCCAGCTCAAACGGCTGGGCCCAGAACACTGAAGCTTTCTTT. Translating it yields CASSNGWAQNTEAFF.

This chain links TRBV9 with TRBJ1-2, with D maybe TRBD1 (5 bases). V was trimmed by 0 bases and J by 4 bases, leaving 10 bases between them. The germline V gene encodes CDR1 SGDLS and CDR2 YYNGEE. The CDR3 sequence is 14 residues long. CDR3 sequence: CASSVAGGPYGYTF. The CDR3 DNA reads TGTGCCAGCAGCGTAGCTGGGGGTCCCTATGGCTACACCTTC. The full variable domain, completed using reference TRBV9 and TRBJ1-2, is DSGVTQTPKHLITATGQRVTLRCSPRSGDLSVYWYQQSLDQGLQFLIQYYNGEERAKGNILERFSAQQFPDLHSELNLSSLELGDSALYFCASSVAGGPYGYTFGSGTRLTVV.

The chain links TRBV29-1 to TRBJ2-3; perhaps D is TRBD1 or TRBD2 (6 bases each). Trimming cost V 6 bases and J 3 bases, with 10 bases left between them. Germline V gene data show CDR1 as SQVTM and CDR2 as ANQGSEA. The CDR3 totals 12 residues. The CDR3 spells CSVKGGTDTQYF. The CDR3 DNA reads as TGCAGCGTCAAAGGGGGGACAGATACGCAGTATTTT.

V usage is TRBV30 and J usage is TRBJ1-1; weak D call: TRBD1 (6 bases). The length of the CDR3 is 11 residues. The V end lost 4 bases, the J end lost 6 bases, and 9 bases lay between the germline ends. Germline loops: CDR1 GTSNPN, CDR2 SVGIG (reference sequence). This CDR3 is CAWKQGPEAFF. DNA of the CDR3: TGTGCCTGGAAACAGGGCCCTGAAGCTTTCTTT. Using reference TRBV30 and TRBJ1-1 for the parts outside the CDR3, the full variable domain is SQTIHQWPATLVQPVGSPLSLECTVEGTSNPNLYWYRQAAGRGLQLLFYSVGIGQISSEVPQNLSASRPQDRQFILSSKKLLLSDSGFYLCAWKQGPEAFFGQGTRLTVV.